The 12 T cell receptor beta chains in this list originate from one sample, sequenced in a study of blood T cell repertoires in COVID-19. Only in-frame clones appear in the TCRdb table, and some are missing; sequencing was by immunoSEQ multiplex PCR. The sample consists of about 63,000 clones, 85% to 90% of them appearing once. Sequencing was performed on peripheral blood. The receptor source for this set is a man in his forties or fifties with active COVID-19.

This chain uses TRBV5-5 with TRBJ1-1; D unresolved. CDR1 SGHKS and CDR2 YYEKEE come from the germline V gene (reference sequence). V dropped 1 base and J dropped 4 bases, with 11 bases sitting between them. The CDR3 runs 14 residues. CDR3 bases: TGTGCCAGCAGCTTGAGGACTTCGGGCACTGAAGCTTTCTTT. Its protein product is CASSLRTSGTEAFF.

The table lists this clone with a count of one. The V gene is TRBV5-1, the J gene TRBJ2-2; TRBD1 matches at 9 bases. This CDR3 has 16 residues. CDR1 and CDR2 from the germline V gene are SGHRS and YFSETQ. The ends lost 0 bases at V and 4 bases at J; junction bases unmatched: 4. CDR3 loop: CASSLDRGQGTGELFF. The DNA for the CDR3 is TGCGCCAGCAGCTTGGACAGGGGGCAGGGCACCGGGGAGCTGTTTTTT.

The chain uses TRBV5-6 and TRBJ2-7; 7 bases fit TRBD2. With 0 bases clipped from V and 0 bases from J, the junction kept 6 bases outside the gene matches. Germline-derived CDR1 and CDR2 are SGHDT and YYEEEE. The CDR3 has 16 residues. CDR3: CASSLGLAGHSYEQYF. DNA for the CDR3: TGTGCCAGCAGCTTGGGACTAGCAGGACACTCCTACGAGCAGTACTTC.

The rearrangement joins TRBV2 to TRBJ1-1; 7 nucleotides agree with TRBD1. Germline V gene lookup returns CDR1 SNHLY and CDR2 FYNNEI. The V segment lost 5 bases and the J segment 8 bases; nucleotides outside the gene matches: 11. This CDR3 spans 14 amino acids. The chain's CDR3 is CASSRSDRAKEAFF. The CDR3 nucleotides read TGTGCCAGCAGTAGGAGCGACAGGGCTAAAGAAGCTTTCTTT.

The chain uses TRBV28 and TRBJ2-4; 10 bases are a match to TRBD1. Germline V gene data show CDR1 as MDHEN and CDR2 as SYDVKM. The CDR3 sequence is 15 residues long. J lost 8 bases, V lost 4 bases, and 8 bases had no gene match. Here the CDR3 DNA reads TGTGCCAGCAGTTCGACAGGGGGCAGTGGGGACATTCAGTACTTC. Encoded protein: CASSSTGGSGDIQYF.

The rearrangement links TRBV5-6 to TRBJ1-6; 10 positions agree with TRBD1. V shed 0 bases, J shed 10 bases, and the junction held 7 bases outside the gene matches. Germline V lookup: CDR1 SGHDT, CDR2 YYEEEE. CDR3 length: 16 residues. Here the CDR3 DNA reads TGTGCCAGCAGCTTGGCGGGACAGGGGTATGGGTCACCCCTCCACTTT. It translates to CASSLAGQGYGSPLHF. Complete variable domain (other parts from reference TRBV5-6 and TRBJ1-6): DAGVTQSPTHLIKTRGQQVTLRCSPKSGHDTVSWYQQALGQGPQFIFQYYEEEERQRGNFPDRFSGHQFPNYSSELNVNALLLGDSALYLCASSLAGQGYGSPLHFGNGTRLTVT.

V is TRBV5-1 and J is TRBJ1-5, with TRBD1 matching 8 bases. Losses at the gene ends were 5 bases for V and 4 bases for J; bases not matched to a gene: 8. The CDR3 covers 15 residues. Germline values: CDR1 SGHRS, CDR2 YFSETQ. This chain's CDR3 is CASSLMGQANQPQHF. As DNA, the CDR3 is TGCGCCAGCAGTCTGATGGGACAGGCTAATCAGCCCCAGCATTTT.

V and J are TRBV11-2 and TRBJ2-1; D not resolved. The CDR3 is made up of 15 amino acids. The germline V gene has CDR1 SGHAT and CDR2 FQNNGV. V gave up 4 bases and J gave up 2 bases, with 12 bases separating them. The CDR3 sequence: CASSSVRGTYNEQFF. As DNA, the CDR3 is TGTGCCAGCAGCTCCGTAAGAGGCACCTACAATGAGCAGTTCTTC. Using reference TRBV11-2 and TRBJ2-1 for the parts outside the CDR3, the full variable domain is EAGVAQSPRYKIIEKRQSVAFWCNPISGHATLYWYQQILGQGPKLLIQFQNNGVVDDSQLPKDRFSAERLKGVDSTLKIQPAKLEDSAVYLCASSSVRGTYNEQFFGPGTRLTVL.

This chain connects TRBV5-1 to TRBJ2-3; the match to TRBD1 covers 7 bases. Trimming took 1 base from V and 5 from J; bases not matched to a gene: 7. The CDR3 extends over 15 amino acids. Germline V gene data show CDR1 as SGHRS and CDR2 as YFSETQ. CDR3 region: CASSLLGQVGDTQYF. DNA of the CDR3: TGCGCCAGCAGCTTGCTAGGACAGGTTGGAGATACGCAGTATTTT.

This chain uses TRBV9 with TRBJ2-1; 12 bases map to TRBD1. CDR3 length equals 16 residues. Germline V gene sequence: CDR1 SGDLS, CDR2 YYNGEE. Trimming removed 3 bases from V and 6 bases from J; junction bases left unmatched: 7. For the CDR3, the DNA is TGTGCCAGCAGCGCCTCCGGGACAGGGGGCTTCAATGAGCAGTTCTTC. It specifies CASSASGTGGFNEQFF.

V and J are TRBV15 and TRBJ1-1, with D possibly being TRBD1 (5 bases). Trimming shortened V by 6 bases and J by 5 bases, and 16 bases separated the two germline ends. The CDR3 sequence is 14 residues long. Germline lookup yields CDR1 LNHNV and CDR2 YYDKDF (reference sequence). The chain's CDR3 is CATRAGHRGTEAFF. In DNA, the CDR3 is TGTGCCACCAGGGCGGGGCATCGGGGGACTGAAGCTTTCTTT. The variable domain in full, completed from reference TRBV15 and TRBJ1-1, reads DAMVIQNPRYQVTQFGKPVTLSCSQTLNHNVMYWYQQKSSQAPKLLFHYYDKDFNNEADTPDNFQSRRPNTSFCFLDIRSPGLGDTAMYLCATRAGHRGTEAFFGQGTRLTVV.

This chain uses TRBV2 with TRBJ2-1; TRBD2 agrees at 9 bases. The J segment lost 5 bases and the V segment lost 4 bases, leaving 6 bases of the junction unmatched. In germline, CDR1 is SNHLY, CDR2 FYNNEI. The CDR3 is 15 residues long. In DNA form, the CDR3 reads TGTGCCAGCAGTGCAGTGGCTAGCGGGAACAATGAGCAGTTCTTC. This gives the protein CASSAVASGNNEQFF.